The present TCR beta chain was sequenced within a study of response to subunit inactivated influenza vaccine. Regarding the study as a whole: With each seasonal influenza vaccination, the authors suggested, few new T cells are recruited.

This clonotype has a handful of counts. Antigen specificity is unknown. CDR1 and CDR2 from the germline V gene are SGDLS and YYNGEE. Deletions cut 0 bases from V and 0 bases from J, with 13 bases between. The CDR3 consists of 16 residues. TCRdb itself ran the RT-PCR reads through MiXCR, one entry per CDR3 protein. Among roughly 650,000 distinct CDR3 sequences listed, approximately 14% were seen once. This clonotype originated in a man aged 45-65 years who received an inactivated influenza vaccine. Sample: PBMCs from blood, taken 11 to 12 days after vaccination. This rearrangement joins TRBV9 to TRBJ2-7; no definite D call. CDR3 nucleotides: TGTGCCAGCAGCGTAGGTCGGATGGGTCGCTCCTACGAGCAGTACTTC. As protein: CASSVGRMGRSYEQYF.